This note documents a single T cell receptor (beta chain) sequence. Antigen specificity is unknown. TCRdb keeps only in-frame clones here, not all; method: immunoSEQ multiplex PCR. In the table there are 14,000 to 15,000 clones, roughly 58% of which are singletons. This sample was taken from a study of radiation and T cells in renal cell carcinoma. Study-wide results and caveats: Only small tumor regions of 0.95 to 1 g were sampled.

Treatment in this sample: treatment-naive control, cytoreductive nephrectomy. The receptor comes from a man between 60 and 70 years old with renal cell carcinoma. The material was tumor tissue, obtained from a patient whose treatment was nephrectomy without radiotherapy.

The CDR3 protein is CASSTDSNPEKLFF. CDR3 DNA sequence: TGCGCCAGCAGCACGGACAGTAACCCCGAAAAACTGTTTTTT. J is TRBJ1-4 and V is TRBV5-1; a weak D match, TRBD1 (6 bases). Germline loops: CDR1 SGHRS, CDR2 YFSETQ. V was pared by 4 bases and J by 8 bases, with 15 bases between. The CDR3 totals 14 residues.